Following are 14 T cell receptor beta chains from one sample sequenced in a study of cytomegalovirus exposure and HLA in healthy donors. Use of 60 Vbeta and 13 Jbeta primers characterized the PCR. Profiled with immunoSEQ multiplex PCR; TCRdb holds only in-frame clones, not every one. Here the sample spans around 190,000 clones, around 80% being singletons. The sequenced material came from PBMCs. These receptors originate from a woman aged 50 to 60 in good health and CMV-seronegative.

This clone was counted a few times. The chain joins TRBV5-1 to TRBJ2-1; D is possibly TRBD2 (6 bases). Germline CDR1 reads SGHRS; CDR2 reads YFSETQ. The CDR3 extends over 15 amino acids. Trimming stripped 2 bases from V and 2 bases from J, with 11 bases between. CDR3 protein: CASSLTGLTYNEQFF. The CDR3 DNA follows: TGCGCCAGCAGCTTAACAGGACTAACCTACAATGAGCAGTTCTTC.

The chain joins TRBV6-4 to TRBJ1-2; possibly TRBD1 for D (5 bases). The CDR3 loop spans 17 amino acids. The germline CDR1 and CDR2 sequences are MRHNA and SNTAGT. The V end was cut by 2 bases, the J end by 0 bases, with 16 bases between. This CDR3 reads CASSDGQGLLPNYGYTF. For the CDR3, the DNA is TGTGCCAGCAGTGACGGGCAGGGCCTCTTACCTAACTATGGCTACACCTTC.

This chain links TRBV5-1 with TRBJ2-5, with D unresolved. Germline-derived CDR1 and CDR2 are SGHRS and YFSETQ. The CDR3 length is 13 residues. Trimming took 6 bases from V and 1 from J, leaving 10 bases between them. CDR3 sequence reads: CASKDLGQETQYF. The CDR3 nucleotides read TGCGCCAGCAAGGATCTAGGCCAAGAGACCCAGTACTTC.

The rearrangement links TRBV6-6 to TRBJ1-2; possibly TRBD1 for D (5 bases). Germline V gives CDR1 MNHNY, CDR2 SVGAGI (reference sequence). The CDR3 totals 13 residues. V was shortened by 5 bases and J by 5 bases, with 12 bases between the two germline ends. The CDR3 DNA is TGTGCCAGCAGTCCGGGGGGGGGTTATGGCTACACCTTC. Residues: CASSPGGGYGYTF.

DNA for the CDR3: TGTGCCAGCAGCCCCGGGGGGGCAGGGGTAACTGAAGCTTTCTTT. Translating gives CASSPGGAGVTEAFF. The rearrangement joins TRBV7-3 to TRBJ1-1; TRBD1 might be the D (6 bases). V was pared by 5 bases and J by 5 bases, with 18 bases between. CDR1 and CDR2 from the germline V gene are SGHTA and FQGTGA. The CDR3 runs 15 residues.

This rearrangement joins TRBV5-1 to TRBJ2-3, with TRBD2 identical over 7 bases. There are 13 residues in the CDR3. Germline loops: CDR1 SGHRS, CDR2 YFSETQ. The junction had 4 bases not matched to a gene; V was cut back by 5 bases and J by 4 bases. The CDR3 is CASRGGSADTQYF. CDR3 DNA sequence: TGCGCCAGCAGGGGCGGGAGTGCAGATACGCAGTATTTT. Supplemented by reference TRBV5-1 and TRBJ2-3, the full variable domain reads KAGVTQTPRYLIKTRGQQVTLSCSPISGHRSVSWYQQTPGQGLQFLFEYFSETQRNKGNFPGRFSGRQFSNSRSEMNVSTLELGDSALYLCASRGGSADTQYFGPGTRLTVL.

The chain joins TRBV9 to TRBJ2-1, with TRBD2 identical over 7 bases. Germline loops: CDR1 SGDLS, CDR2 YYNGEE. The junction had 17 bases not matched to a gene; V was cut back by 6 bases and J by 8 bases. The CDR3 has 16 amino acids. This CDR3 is CASTRGGGTGAHEQFF. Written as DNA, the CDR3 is TGTGCCAGCACCCGTGGGGGGGGAACTGGAGCCCATGAGCAGTTCTTC.

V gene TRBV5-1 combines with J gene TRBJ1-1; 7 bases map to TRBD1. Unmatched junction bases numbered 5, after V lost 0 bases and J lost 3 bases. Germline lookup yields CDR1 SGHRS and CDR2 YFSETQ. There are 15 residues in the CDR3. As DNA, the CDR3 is TGCGCCAGCAGCTTGGTCGGGACAGTAGACACTGAAGCTTTCTTT. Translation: CASSLVGTVDTEAFF. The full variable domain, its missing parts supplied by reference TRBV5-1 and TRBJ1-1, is KAGVTQTPRYLIKTRGQQVTLSCSPISGHRSVSWYQQTPGQGLQFLFEYFSETQRNKGNFPGRFSGRQFSNSRSEMNVSTLELGDSALYLCASSLVGTVDTEAFFGQGTRLTVV.

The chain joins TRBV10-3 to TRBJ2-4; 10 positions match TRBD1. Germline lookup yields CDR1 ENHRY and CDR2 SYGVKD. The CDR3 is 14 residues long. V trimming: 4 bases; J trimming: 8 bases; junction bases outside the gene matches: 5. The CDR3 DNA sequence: TGTGCCATCAGTGTGGGACAGGGGTTCGACATTCAGTACTTC. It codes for CAISVGQGFDIQYF.

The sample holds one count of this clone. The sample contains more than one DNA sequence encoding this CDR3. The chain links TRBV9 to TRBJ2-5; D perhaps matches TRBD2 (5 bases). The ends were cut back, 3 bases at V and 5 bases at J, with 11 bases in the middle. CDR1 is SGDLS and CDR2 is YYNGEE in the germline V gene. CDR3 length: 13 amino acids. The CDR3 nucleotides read TGTGCCAGCAGCGGAGCGGAGGCGGAGACCCAGTACTTC. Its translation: CASSGAEAETQYF.

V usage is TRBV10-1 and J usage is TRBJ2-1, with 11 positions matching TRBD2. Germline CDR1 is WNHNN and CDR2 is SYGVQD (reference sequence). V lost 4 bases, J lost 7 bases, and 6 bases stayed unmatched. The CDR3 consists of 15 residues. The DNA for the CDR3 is TGCGCCAGCAGTGGAGGGACTAGCGGCCTAAATGAGCAGTTCTTC. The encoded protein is CASSGGTSGLNEQFF.

CDR3 nucleotides: TGTGCCAGCAGCAAAGGACAGGGCCATACCTCTAGCACAGATACGCAGTATTTT. Its protein is CASSKGQGHTSSTDTQYF. The chain recombines TRBV21-1 with TRBJ2-3; the table's D call, TRBD1, was not checked against the DNA. TRBV21-1 is a recognized pseudogene. CDR3 length equals 18 residues.

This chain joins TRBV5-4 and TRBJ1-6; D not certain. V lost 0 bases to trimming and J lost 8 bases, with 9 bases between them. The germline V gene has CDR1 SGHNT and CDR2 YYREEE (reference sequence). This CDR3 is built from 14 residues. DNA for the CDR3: TGTGCCAGCAGCTTGGTGGCAGGTGATTCACCCCTCCACTTT. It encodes CASSLVAGDSPLHF.

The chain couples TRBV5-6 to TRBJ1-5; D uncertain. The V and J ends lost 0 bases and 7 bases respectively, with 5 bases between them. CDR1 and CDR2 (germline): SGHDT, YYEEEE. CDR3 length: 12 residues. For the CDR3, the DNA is TGTGCCAGCAGCTTGGCCGGGCAGCCCCAGCATTTT. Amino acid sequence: CASSLAGQPQHF.